The present TCR beta chain was sequenced within a study of beta chain features in type 1 diabetes. The CDR3 loop spans 15 amino acids. CDR1 and CDR2 (germline): SQVTM, ANQGSEA. Trimming took 4 bases from V and 0 from J, leaving 15 bases between them. Expressed TCRB transcripts were sequenced because the isolated RNA had all been reverse transcribed beforehand. The data were produced by immunoSEQ multiplex PCR, yet TCRdb's version contains in-frame clones alone and is incomplete. The repertoire holds under 450,000 clones, with approximately 16% as singletons. The sample taken for sequencing was naive CD4+ T cells from blood. The clonotype was recovered from a young woman in good health. The chain employs TRBV29-1 and TRBJ1-1, with D perhaps matching TRBD1 (6 bases). The DNA of the CDR3 is TGCAGCGTTGGGGCCTACGGGACACTGAACACTGAAGCTTTCTTT. This encodes CSVGAYGTLNTEAFF.